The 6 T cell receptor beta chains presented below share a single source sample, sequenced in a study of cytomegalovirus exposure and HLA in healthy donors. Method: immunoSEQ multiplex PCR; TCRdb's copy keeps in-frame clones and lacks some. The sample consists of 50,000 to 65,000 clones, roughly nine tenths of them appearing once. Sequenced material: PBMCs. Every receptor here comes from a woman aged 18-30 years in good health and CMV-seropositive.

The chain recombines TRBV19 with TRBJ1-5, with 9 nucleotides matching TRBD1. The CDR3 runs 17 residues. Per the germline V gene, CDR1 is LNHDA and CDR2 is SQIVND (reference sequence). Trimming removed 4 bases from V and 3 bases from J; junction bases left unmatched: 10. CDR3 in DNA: TGTGCCAGTAGTAATCAACAGGGGGCCCTCGACAATCAGCCCCAGCATTTT. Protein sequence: CASSNQQGALDNQPQHF.

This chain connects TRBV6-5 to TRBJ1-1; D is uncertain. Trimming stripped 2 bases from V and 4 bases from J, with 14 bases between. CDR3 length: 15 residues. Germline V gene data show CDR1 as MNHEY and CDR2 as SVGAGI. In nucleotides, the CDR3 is TGTGCCAGCAGTTACCCCGGGGTTTTGGTCACTGAAGCTTTCTTT. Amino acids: CASSYPGVLVTEAFF.

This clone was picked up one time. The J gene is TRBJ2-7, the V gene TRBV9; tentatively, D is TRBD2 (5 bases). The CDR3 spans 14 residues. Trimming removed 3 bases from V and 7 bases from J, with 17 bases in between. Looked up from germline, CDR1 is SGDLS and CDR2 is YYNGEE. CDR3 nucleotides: TGTGCCAGCAGCGCCCCGGGGTCGGCCGGTGAGCAGTACTTC. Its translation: CASSAPGSAGEQYF. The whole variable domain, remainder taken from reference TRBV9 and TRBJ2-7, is DSGVTQTPKHLITATGQRVTLRCSPRSGDLSVYWYQQSLDQGLQFLIQYYNGEERAKGNILERFSAQQFPDLHSELNLSSLELGDSALYFCASSAPGSAGEQYFGPGTRLTVT.

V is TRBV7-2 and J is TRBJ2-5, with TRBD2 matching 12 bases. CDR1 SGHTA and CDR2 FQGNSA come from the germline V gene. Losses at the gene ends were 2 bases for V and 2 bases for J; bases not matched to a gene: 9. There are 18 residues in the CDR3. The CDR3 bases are TGTGCCAGCAGCTTATCCGGGCCCCTAGCGGGGGGGCAAGAGACCCAGTACTTC. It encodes CASSLSGPLAGGQETQYF.

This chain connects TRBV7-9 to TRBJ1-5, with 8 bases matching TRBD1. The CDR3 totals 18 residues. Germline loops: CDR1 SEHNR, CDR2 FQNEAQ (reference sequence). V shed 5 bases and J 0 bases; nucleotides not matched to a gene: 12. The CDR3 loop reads CASSLAPSTGDSNQPQHF. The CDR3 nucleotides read TGTGCCAGCAGCCTCGCACCCTCGACAGGGGATAGCAATCAGCCCCAGCATTTT.

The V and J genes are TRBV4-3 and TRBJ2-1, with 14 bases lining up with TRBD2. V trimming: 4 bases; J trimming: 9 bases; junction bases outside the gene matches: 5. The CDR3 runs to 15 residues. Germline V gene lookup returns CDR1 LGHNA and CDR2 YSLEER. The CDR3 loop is CASSPGLAGVVEQFF. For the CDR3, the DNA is TGCGCCAGCAGCCCGGGACTAGCGGGGGTTGTTGAGCAGTTCTTC.